Listed below are T cell receptor beta chains from one sample, sequenced in a study of T-cell reconstitution after alpha-beta-depleted transplantation in children. TCRdb reprocessed the PCR reads via MiXCR and lists one record per CDR3 protein. The repertoire includes 200,000 to 250,000 distinct CDR3 sequences, 8% to 10% of them detected once, and 5% to 7% sits in the top ten. Sequenced material: PBMCs from the stem cell graft donor, taken from the stem cell graft. These receptor sequences come from a human donor who donated a stem cell graft to a child with acute lymphoblastic leukemia. CDR3s include the opening cysteine and the closing phenylalanine or tryptophan. Each record gives: CDR3 protein, J gene, V gene, clone size. For some rows the clone size is stated as once, few or many, or as a class when expanded; others skip it.

cdr3_aa: CASSLAPGQPYNSPLHF; j_call: TRBJ1-6; v_call: TRBV5-8; clone_size: -
cdr3_aa: CASSYVGRGGEQYF; j_call: TRBJ2-7; v_call: TRBV6-6; clone_size: -
cdr3_aa: CASSFTPGANGYTF; j_call: TRBJ1-2; v_call: TRBV28; clone_size: many
cdr3_aa: CATSEGGRSREQFF; j_call: TRBJ2-1; v_call: TRBV24-1; clone_size: -
cdr3_aa: CSVDLGARTDTQYF; j_call: TRBJ2-3; v_call: TRBV29-1; clone_size: many
cdr3_aa: CASFTPPGPEAFF; j_call: TRBJ1-1; v_call: TRBV18; clone_size: -
cdr3_aa: CASIGGTETQYF; j_call: TRBJ2-5; v_call: TRBV6-2/TRBV6-3; clone_size: few
cdr3_aa: CASSSHPRLAGDQETQYF; j_call: TRBJ2-5; v_call: TRBV11-1; clone_size: few
cdr3_aa: CASSVLALKTYEQYF; j_call: TRBJ2-7; v_call: TRBV10-2; clone_size: -
cdr3_aa: CSARDRGVWAETQYF; j_call: TRBJ2-5; v_call: TRBV20-1; clone_size: -
cdr3_aa: CSARTGSMNTEAFF; j_call: TRBJ1-1; v_call: TRBV20-1; clone_size: many
cdr3_aa: CSAIASSTDTQYF; j_call: TRBJ2-3; v_call: TRBV20-1; clone_size: many
cdr3_aa: CATKGEISGGNNEQFF; j_call: TRBJ2-1; v_call: TRBV15; clone_size: many
cdr3_aa: CASSERGSDTQYF; j_call: TRBJ2-3; v_call: TRBV19; clone_size: few
cdr3_aa: CSASYWDLKSSYNEQFF; j_call: TRBJ2-1; v_call: TRBV20-1; clone_size: -
cdr3_aa: CASSHRLEQSSPYNEQFF; j_call: TRBJ2-1; v_call: TRBV4-3; clone_size: -
cdr3_aa: CASSSLGGASYNEQFF; j_call: TRBJ2-1; v_call: TRBV27; clone_size: many
cdr3_aa: CASSLEQPRIGGYTF; j_call: TRBJ1-2; v_call: TRBV5-1; clone_size: -
cdr3_aa: CASSLASGIGYGYTF; j_call: TRBJ1-2; v_call: TRBV12-3/TRBV12-4; clone_size: few
cdr3_aa: CSATTGDETQYF; j_call: TRBJ2-5; v_call: TRBV29-1; clone_size: many
cdr3_aa: CASSEGTGYGYTF; j_call: TRBJ1-2; v_call: TRBV2; clone_size: few
cdr3_aa: CSARPPGSREKLFF; j_call: TRBJ1-4; v_call: TRBV20-1; clone_size: few
cdr3_aa: CASSATLSNQPQHF; j_call: TRBJ1-5; v_call: TRBV28; clone_size: many
cdr3_aa: CASSPTLREAYEQYF; j_call: TRBJ2-7; v_call: TRBV7-9; clone_size: few
cdr3_aa: CASRPGGGRTYEQYF; j_call: TRBJ2-7; v_call: TRBV6-1; clone_size: few
cdr3_aa: CATHSMTGVGVVGQPQHF; j_call: TRBJ1-5; v_call: TRBV6-5; clone_size: few
cdr3_aa: CASSLSGTGYEQFF; j_call: TRBJ2-1; v_call: TRBV10-1; clone_size: -
cdr3_aa: CASSPDRDTDTQYF; j_call: TRBJ2-3; v_call: TRBV2; clone_size: -
cdr3_aa: CASSYFGGPSTDTQYF; j_call: TRBJ2-3; v_call: TRBV6-5; clone_size: few
cdr3_aa: CASGKEQDTDTQYF; j_call: TRBJ2-3; v_call: TRBV5-1; clone_size: few
cdr3_aa: CASRGTTATDVYGYTF; j_call: TRBJ1-2; v_call: TRBV9; clone_size: -
cdr3_aa: CASSLSDGPNTEAFF; j_call: TRBJ1-1; v_call: TRBV7-9; clone_size: -
cdr3_aa: CSARGSGTGGEQYF; j_call: TRBJ2-7; v_call: TRBV20-1; clone_size: few
cdr3_aa: CASSEIWTDYNEQFF; j_call: TRBJ2-1; v_call: TRBV5-1; clone_size: -
cdr3_aa: CASSFGLGNRWTEAFF; j_call: TRBJ1-1; v_call: TRBV27; clone_size: many
cdr3_aa: CASSLGFRGDQPQHF; j_call: TRBJ1-5; v_call: TRBV5-1; clone_size: few
cdr3_aa: CASSVAIRGGDSGYTF; j_call: TRBJ1-2; v_call: TRBV9; clone_size: -
cdr3_aa: CASSPSGGDDKYAQYF; j_call: TRBJ2-3; v_call: TRBV7-9; clone_size: -
cdr3_aa: CASIPTGTGSTGELFF; j_call: TRBJ2-2; v_call: TRBV12-3/TRBV12-4; clone_size: many
cdr3_aa: CASSRPGTSGGPDSTDTQYF; j_call: TRBJ2-3; v_call: TRBV5-6; clone_size: -
cdr3_aa: CASSQEVPTGNTNYGYTF; j_call: TRBJ1-2; v_call: TRBV14; clone_size: few
cdr3_aa: CASRESGADTQYF; j_call: TRBJ2-3; v_call: TRBV6-6; clone_size: -
cdr3_aa: CAISDGDRAGETQYF; j_call: TRBJ2-5; v_call: TRBV10-3; clone_size: few
cdr3_aa: CASSLDPPAGPGYQETQYF; j_call: TRBJ2-5; v_call: TRBV12-3/TRBV12-4; clone_size: many
cdr3_aa: CASSKQGSYGYTF; j_call: TRBJ1-2; v_call: TRBV6-1; clone_size: many
cdr3_aa: CASSRGADSNQPQHF; j_call: TRBJ1-5; v_call: TRBV11-1; clone_size: few
cdr3_aa: CSASVSGGVIVDTEAFF; j_call: TRBJ1-1; v_call: TRBV20-1; clone_size: -
cdr3_aa: CASSSRILPGGEKLFF; j_call: TRBJ1-4; v_call: TRBV11-2; clone_size: few
cdr3_aa: CASSQERDSYEQYF; j_call: TRBJ2-7; v_call: TRBV4-1; clone_size: many